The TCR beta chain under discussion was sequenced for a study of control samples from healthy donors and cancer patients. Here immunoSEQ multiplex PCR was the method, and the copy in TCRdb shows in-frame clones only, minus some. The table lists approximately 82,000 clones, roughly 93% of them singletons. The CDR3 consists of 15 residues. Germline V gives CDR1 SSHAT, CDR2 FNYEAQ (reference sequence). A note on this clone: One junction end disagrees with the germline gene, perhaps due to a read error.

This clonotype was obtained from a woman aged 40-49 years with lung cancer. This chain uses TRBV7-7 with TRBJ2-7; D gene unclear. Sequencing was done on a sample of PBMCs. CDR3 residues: CASSPGHLGSGEQYF. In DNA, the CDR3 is TGTGCTAGCAGCCCCGGCCATCTGGGTTCGGGCGAGCAGTACTTC.